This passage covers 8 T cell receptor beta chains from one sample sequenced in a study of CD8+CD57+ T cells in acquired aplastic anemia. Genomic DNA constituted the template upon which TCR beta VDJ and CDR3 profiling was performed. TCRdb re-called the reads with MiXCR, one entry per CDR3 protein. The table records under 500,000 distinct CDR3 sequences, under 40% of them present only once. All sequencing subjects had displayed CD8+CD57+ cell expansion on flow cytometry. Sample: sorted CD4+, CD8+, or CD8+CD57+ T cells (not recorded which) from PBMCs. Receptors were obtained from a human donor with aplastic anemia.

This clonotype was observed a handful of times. DNA of the CDR3: TGTGCCAGCAGCTTGGGGACTAGCGGAGAGACCCAGTACTTC. It encodes CASSLGTSGETQYF. The rearrangement uses TRBV7-9 and TRBJ2-5; 11 positions agree with TRBD2. The CDR3 covers 14 residues. The V gene's germline CDR1 is SEHNR and CDR2 FQNEAQ (reference sequence). V lost 3 bases and J lost 4; bases outside the gene matches: 1.

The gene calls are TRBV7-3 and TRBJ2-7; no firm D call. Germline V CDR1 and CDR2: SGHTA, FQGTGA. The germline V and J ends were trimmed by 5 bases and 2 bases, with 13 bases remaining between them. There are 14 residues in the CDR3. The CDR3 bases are TGTGCCAGCAGCCAAGCAGTGGGAACCTACGAGCAGTACTTC. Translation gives CASSQAVGTYEQYF.

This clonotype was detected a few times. The CDR3: CASSLGFSWHQGTDTQYF. The CDR3 DNA reads TGTGCCAGCAGCTTAGGGTTTAGTTGGCACCAAGGTACAGATACGCAGTATTTT. The rearrangement joins TRBV11-2 to TRBJ2-3; D uncertain. CDR1 is SGHAT and CDR2 is FQNNGV in the germline V gene. CDR3 length equals 18 residues. V dropped 1 base and J dropped 3 bases, with 20 bases sitting between them. The entire variable domain, with the rest obtained from reference TRBV11-2 and TRBJ2-3, is as follows: EAGVAQSPRYKIIEKRQSVAFWCNPISGHATLYWYQQILGQGPKLLIQFQNNGVVDDSQLPKDRFSAERLKGVDSTLKIQPAKLEDSAVYLCASSLGFSWHQGTDTQYFGPGTRLTVL.

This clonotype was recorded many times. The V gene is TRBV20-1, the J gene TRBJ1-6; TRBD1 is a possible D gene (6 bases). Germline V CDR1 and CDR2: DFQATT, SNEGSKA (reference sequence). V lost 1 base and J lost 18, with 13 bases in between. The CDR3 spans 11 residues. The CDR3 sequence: CSARGGPTAHF. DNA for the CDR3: TGCAGTGCTAGAGGGGGGCCCACAGCCCACTTT.

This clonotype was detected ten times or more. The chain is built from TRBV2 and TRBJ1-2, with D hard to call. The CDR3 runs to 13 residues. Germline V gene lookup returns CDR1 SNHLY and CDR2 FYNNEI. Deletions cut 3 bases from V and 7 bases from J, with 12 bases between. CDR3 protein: CASSDRAGSGYTF. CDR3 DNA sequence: TGTGCCAGCAGTGATCGGGCGGGGTCTGGCTACACCTTC.

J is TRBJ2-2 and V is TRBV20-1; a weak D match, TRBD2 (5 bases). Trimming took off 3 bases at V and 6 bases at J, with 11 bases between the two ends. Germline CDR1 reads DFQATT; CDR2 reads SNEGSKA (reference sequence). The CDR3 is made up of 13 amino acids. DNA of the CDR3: TGCAGTGCTAGTTCGCGGGTATCCGGGGAGCTGTTTTTT. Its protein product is CSASSRVSGELFF.

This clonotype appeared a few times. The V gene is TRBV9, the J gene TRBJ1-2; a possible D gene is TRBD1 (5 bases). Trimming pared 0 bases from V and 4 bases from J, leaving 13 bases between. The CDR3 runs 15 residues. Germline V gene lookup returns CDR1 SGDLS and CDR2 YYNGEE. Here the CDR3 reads CASSVGVGEAYGYTF. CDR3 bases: TGTGCCAGCAGCGTAGGTGTAGGGGAAGCCTATGGCTACACCTTC.

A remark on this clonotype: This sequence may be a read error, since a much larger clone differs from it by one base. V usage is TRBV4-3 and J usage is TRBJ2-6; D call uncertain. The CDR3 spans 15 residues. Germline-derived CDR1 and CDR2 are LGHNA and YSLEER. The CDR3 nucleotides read TGCGCCGGCAGCCAAGATGGGTCTGGGGCCAACGTCCTGACTTTC. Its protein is CAGSQDGSGANVLTF.